A single T cell receptor beta chain is shown here with its context. The specificity of this receptor is unknown. The input lacks base qualities; no much larger clone sits a single base away. V lost 5 bases and J lost 6 bases; the stretch between them is 11 bases long. The CDR1 and CDR2 encoded by the germline V gene (reference sequence) are DFQATT and SNEGSKA. Including cysteine and phenylalanine, the CDR3 has 11 amino acids. Of all the DNA, just the CDR3 is kept, 33 bases in frame from base 1. Library preparation was by the immunoSEQ multiplex PCR assay. The multiplex PCR relied on a mix of 60 forward primers for TCR Vbeta segments and 13 reverse primers for TCR Jbeta segments. The CDR3 region of rearranged TCR beta genes was amplified from genomic DNA by a multiplex PCR assay. On the Illumina HiSeq System, the amplified TCR beta libraries were sequenced as 87-base-pair reads. As for how the authors treated the data: A later analysis counted approximately 74 million unique TCR beta chains across the 700 or so repertoires, and around 12 million of these chains were shared by at least two donors. To remove PCR and sequencing errors, raw reads were error-corrected and collapsed into unique sequences using a nearest-neighbor algorithm that merged closely related sequences. Alignment of CDR3 sequences to IMGT reference sequences was used to assign V, D and J gene segments. Each retained sequence needed at least a six-nucleotide match to both a V gene segment and a J gene segment. A rearrangement was called productive if the CDR3 had no stop codons and remained in frame with V and J, and every other rearrangement was called non-productive. Following IMGT convention, CDR3 was defined as the stretch from the second conserved V-encoded cysteine up to the conserved J-encoded phenylalanine. In an earlier analysis of approximately 500 of the donors, sequences lacking an unambiguous match to a single V gene segment were excluded. In an earlier analysis of roughly 600 of the donors, a V segment was called functional when productive rearrangements were above 56.7%, and segregating when the standard deviation between donors exceeded 5%. A statistical classification framework was developed to diagnose cytomegalovirus status using the catalog of TCR beta chain sequences. In a later analysis, TCR nucleotide sequences were compared against IMGT/GENE-DB human TR gene sequences so that V and J genes could be assigned. A later analysis assigned CDR3 sequences and most-parsimonious VDJ recombination scenarios with the TCRdist pipeline. A later analysis defined each TCR beta chain by its CDR3 amino acid sequence plus V-gene family, and excluded reads lacking a unique V-gene family. As a way to deal with suspected cross-contamination and a sequencing artifact, a later analysis dropped under 600 nucleotide sequences that were highly shared and had low generation probability. In a later analysis, a clonal expansion index for each public chain was calculated from normalized within-repertoire ranks of inferred template counts. Generation probabilities in a later analysis came from a VDJ recombination model fitted to out-of-frame rearrangements, and those results were checked against IGoR. In a later analysis, TCR-TCR, TCR-HLA and TCR-CMV co-occurrence was scored with hypergeometric tests, and a repertoire-size bias correction was applied to TCR pairs. To estimate false discovery rates, a later analysis permuted the HLA or CMV assignments 20 times. In a later analysis, co-occurring TCRs were grouped using DBSCAN, and TCRdist sequence similarity was added for clustering within HLA-allele-positive subsets. For co-occurrence clustering, repertoires with fewer than 30,000 or more than 120,000 public chains were excluded, along with 4 to 6 repertoires with anomalous nucleotide sharing. Imported from immuneACCESS, the table was reduced by TCRdb to in-frame sequences with V and J called. These copies leave out some clones; in studies compared against another copy, an unresolved V gene accounts for under half, and the cause of the remainder is not known. That table gives V, J and clone size, and the DNA gave D and trimming. This sample is represented by about 130,000 clones; over 70% of them were singletons. The ten largest clones add up to 2.6% of the sample.

The cohort consisted of 666 healthy bone marrow donors. Cohort members were all nominally healthy when sampled, although unrecorded immune exposures were likely present. The donor tested CMV seropositive and was one of the 289 seropositive cohort members. A peripheral blood sample was provided by each donor, and peripheral blood mononuclear cells were used for TCR beta sequencing. The Qiagen DNeasy Blood Extraction Kit was used to extract genomic DNA from the blood cell samples. The source of the sample is a study of cytomegalovirus exposure and HLA in healthy donors (TCRdb year 2017). With respect to the entire study: According to an earlier analysis of a few hundred of the donors, about 190 million T cells yielded over 100 million unique TCR beta sequences and around 280 Gb of sequence data. To study patterns of TCR occurrence, a later analysis re-analyzed previously published TCR beta repertoires from just over 650 donors and added high-resolution HLA genotyping. A later genetic analysis used genome-wide SNP genotypes for about 60% of the roughly 700 donors, treating that subset as a discovery cohort. Both class I and class II loci were covered by HLA typing, at four-digit resolution. To decide whether each TCR beta V gene segment behaved as functional or pseudogenic, an earlier analysis of approximately 620 of the donors relied on high-throughput TCR beta sequencing. Using immunosequencing, the study profiled T cell repertoires from 500 to 800 subjects and related those repertoires to cytomegalovirus serostatus. Among the approximately 420 genotyped donors, about 85% belonged to the genetic ancestry cluster associated with self-reported Caucasian donors. Across 300 to 400 genotyped donors of the cohort, an average of roughly 250,000 unique TCR beta nucleotide sequences per donor were sequenced, and approximately 17% of those sequences were non-productive. An early release covering roughly 640 HLA-typed donors comprised approximately 290 gigabases of sequencing data and tens of millions of unique TCR sequences. The later analysis used no new phenotypic data to find candidate immune exposures, relying instead on TCR beta sequences and their occurrence across donors. The study aimed to test whether cataloging public T cell receptors could reveal signatures of past pathogen exposure. Alongside the repertoire data, information on donor age, sex, ethnicity and CMV serostatus was compiled. To predict cytomegalovirus infection status, the study combined high-throughput TCR immunosequencing, statistical association of individual TCRs with disease status, and machine learning. A few DR-DQ haplotypes were handled as single units for association and clustering because linkage in the cohort was strong. A separate validation cohort of over 95 different subjects was used in addition to the roughly 670-subject first cohort. All discovery cohort repertoires had been generated on a single sequencing platform. Typing coverage differed by locus: A, B, C, DRB1 and DQB1 were typed in about 629-640 donors, DQA1 in approximately 520, DPA1 in 606, and DPB1 in 472. Study-wide conclusions, independent of this receptor: A later genetic analysis reported fewer N-insertions in productive TCRs among donors in an Asian-associated ancestry cluster than the roughly 620-donor mean. Three of the identified cytomegalovirus-associated TCR beta chains were confirmed in vitro to be specific for cytomegalovirus antigens. A further reported finding was that TCR beta sequences accurately predicted the HLA-A and HLA-B alleles for most subjects in the first cohort. The presence/absence analyses assumed that sequencing depth was roughly uniform across donors, and that assumption may not be true. A cluster of highly shared sequence variants was judged likely to be a technical artifact of the sequencing pipeline. Cytomegalovirus status was reported to be diagnosed by the classifier with high specificity and sensitivity in both the original and validation cohorts. In a later analysis, HLA-associated TCR beta chains were found to be more clonally expanded and to have lower generation probabilities than equally common non-associated chains. CMV serostatus was the only immune exposure information available for the cohort. Because counts were too low, around 17 rarely observed V segments, including chromosome 9 orphons, were left out of the earlier analysis of several hundred of the donors. V-gene and J-gene trimming of TCR beta chains was associated with a missense DCLRE1C variant in a later genetic analysis, and the association was replicated in an independent cohort. The authors suggested that the approach could potentially be extended to other disease states and immunological phenotypes. A later analysis found that most CMV-associated TCR beta chains appeared HLA-restricted, with HLA associations seemingly driven largely by CMV exposure. Correlated functional status among segregating V segments might reflect linkage disequilibrium, but an unknown experimental factor could not be ruled out. At a false discovery rate of 0.05, a later analysis linked 16,951 TCR beta sequences to specific HLA alleles. The cohort was sequenced for TCR beta chains only, and without alpha or paired-chain data the features that could be detected were limited. Most TCR sequences were observed very rarely across donors, whereas some public TCRs were present in many individuals. When HLA alleles, especially DR and DQ, strongly co-occurred, attributing TCR associations to individual alleles was difficult. In a later analysis, several top co-occurrence clusters were reported to appear linked to parvovirus B19, influenza, CMV and Epstein-Barr virus. The 87-base-pair reads could not distinguish some IMGT-functional V segments, including TRBV6-2 and TRBV6-3, so those segments were excluded. Because some donors lacked HLA typing at each locus, the association tests relied only on the typed subset. The study listed 150 to 200 TCR beta chains as associated with cytomegalovirus. In an earlier analysis of several hundred of the donors, most TCR beta V segments were observed in productive rearrangements about 90% or about 30% of the time, broadly matching IMGT annotations. A later analysis found that TCR association rates varied across HLA loci, with DRB1 alleles showing the most associated TCRs and HLA-C alleles the fewest.

The source is an older woman in good health and CMV-seropositive. The sample taken for sequencing was PBMCs. The chain links TRBV20-1 with TRBJ2-7, and perhaps TRBD1 as D gene, on 6 matching bases. The CDR3 region has the sequence CSARTASEQYF. The sequenced DNA is TGCAGTGCTCGGACAGCTTCCGAGCAGTACTTC.